This T cell receptor (beta chain) stems from a study of T cells in Graves' hyperthyroidism and ophthalmopathy. Findings and caveats of the study: From stable hyperthyroidism, ophthalmopathy was separated by a 13 V-J model.

The patients, who ranged from 18 to 65 in age, presented with newly diagnosed hyperthyroidism lasting under 2 months. Amplification yielded TCR beta CDR3 regions, with RNA transcripts as the source. The HTBI primer set served for first-round RT-PCR of the TCR CDR3. TCRdb re-derived calls from the multiplex PCR reads in MiXCR, one entry per CDR3 protein. The table shows some 350,000 distinct CDR3 sequences, with roughly 25% occurring only once. This CDR3 is built from 12 residues. CDR1 and CDR2 (germline): DFQATT, SNEGSKA (reference sequence). The germline V and J ends were trimmed by 2 bases and 4 bases, with 8 bases remaining between them. For this clonotype: Its antigen remains unknown.

The chain combines TRBV20-1 with TRBJ2-5; D not resolved. This receptor was obtained from a man over 45 with Graves' hyperthyroidism. Specimen: blood. The CDR3 coding sequence is TGCAGTGCTAGAAAGAACGGAGAGACCCAGTACTTC. Translating gives CSARKNGETQYF.